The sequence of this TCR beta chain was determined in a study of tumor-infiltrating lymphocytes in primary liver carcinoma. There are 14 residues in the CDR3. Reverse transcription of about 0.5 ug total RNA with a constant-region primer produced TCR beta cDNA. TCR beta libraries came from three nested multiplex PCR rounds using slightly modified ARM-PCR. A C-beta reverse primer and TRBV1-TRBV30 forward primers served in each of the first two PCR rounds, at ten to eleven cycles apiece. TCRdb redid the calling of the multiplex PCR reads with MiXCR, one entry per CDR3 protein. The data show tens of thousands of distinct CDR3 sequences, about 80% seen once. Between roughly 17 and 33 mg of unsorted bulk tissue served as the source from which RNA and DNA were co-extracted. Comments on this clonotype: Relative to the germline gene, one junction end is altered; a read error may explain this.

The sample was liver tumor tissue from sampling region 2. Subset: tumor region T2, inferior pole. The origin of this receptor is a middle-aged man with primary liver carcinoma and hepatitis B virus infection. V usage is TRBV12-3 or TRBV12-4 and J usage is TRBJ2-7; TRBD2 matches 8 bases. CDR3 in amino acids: CASRSTSGSCERYF. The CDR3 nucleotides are TGTGCCAGCAGGAGTACTAGCGGCTCCTGCGAGCGGTACTTC.